The present T cell receptor beta chain was sequenced within a study of T cells in Graves' hyperthyroidism and ophthalmopathy. Background on the study: Peripheral blood collection took place at initial diagnosis, before any treatment. Overall study results and limits: Patients with ophthalmopathy were separated from those with stable hyperthyroidism by a 13 V-J model.

RNA transcripts served as the template for amplifying TCR beta CDR3 regions. The TCR CDR3 first-round RT-PCR relied on the HTBI primer set. MiXCR was run by TCRdb on the multiplex PCR reads, yielding one entry per CDR3 protein. Here the sample spans roughly 350,000 distinct CDR3 sequences, roughly 15% being singletons. This clonotype has a count of ten or more. The antigen remains undetermined. The CDR3 is 15 residues long. V dropped 1 base and J dropped 7; count of bases not matched to a gene: 4. Germline CDR1 is SGHTA and CDR2 is FQGNSA. Uncontrolled infection, other autoimmune disease, pregnancy or lactation led to exclusion.

The receptor comes from a woman aged 40 to 49 with Graves' ophthalmopathy. V gene TRBV7-2 combines with J gene TRBJ1-6; 7 bases are shared with TRBD1. The sequencing sample was made of blood. CDR3: CASSLVGTANSPLHF. The CDR3 DNA sequence: TGTGCCAGCAGCTTAGTAGGGACAGCCAATTCACCCCTCCACTTT.